This entry concerns a single T cell receptor beta chain. Germline and junction disagree at one end, which may indicate a read error. Participants reported their clinical history, and cohort assignment relied on those reports. These data come from a study of blood T cell repertoires in COVID-19. Study-wide context: PBMCs, B-cell-depleted T cells, or T cells provided the cDNA or gDNA that made up the material.

This CDR3 has 12 residues. This table comes from immunoSEQ multiplex PCR, and its TCRdb copy is limited to in-frame clones, with some not included. Among roughly 150,000 clones listed, 79% were seen once. The chain carries TRBV12-3 or TRBV12-4 and TRBJ1-5; D possibly corresponds to TRBD1 (5 bases). The sample was PBMCs or T cells enriched from blood (not recorded which). The TCR comes from a woman aged 70-85 years in a cohort exposed to, infected with or recovered from COVID-19 (not recorded which). The DNA of the CDR3 is TGTGCCAGCAGTTTAAACACGGGGGTTAGTTTTTTT. Its translation: CASSLNTGVSFF.